The source of this T cell receptor (beta chain) is a study of blood T cell repertoires in COVID-19. Turning to the study itself: Sites in the United States, Italy and Spain provided acute and convalescent COVID-19 samples. PBMCs, B-cell-depleted T cells, or T cells were the source of the cDNA or gDNA that made up the material.

The CDR3 totals 13 residues. Trimming cost V 3 bases and J 5 bases, with 10 bases left between them. In the authors' workflow: Counts of nucleated cells, estimated from reference gene primer amplification, were obtained. The protocol was immunoSEQ multiplex PCR, while the TCRdb copy is restricted to in-frame clones and leaves out a portion. V and J calls and clone size come straight from that table; D and trimming were deduced from the DNA. Altogether about 180,000 clones are present, around 89% being singletons, with the ten largest covering under 4.5%. The TCR sequence derives from a woman in her twenties or thirties with acute or convalescent COVID-19. Sequences were obtained from peripheral blood. This chain joins TRBV12-3 or TRBV12-4 and TRBJ1-1, with D uncertain. DNA of the CDR3: TGTGCCAGCAGTTTTGGGCAAAGTACTGAAGCTTTCTTT. Residues: CASSFGQSTEAFF.